This TCR beta chain appears in the sequencing data of a study of blood T cell repertoires in COVID-19. Per the authors' pipeline: Nucleated cell number was recorded as an estimate derived from reference gene primer amplification. TCRdb's copy holds only in-frame clones and misses some; the assay was immunoSEQ multiplex PCR. That table is the source of V, J and clone size, and D and trimming were worked out from the DNA. The table lists about 160,000 clones, roughly 91% of them singletons, with 2% to 3% in the top ten. The CDR3 runs to 13 residues. Germline CDR1 reads SGDLS; CDR2 reads YYNGEE. V was pared by 3 bases and J by 5 bases, with 12 bases between.

This sequence originates from a young man with acute or convalescent COVID-19. The J gene is TRBJ2-7, the V gene TRBV9; D ambiguous. The sequencing sample was made of peripheral blood. CDR3 residues: CASSGLGNDEQYF. The CDR3 region has the DNA TGTGCCAGCAGCGGCCTAGGCAACGACGAGCAGTACTTC.